The next 2 T cell receptor beta chains were all read from a single sample in a study of cytomegalovirus exposure and HLA in healthy donors. A multiplex PCR was run with 60 Vbeta primers and 13 Jbeta primers. Data came from immunoSEQ multiplex PCR; TCRdb stores just in-frame clones and leaves some out. The sample includes around 200,000 clones, around 80% of them seen just once. The sequenced sample consisted of PBMCs. Receptors originate from a woman aged 55-70 years in good health and CMV-seropositive.

The V call is TRBV7-9, the J call TRBJ1-5, with D uncertain. The CDR3 is made up of 15 amino acids. CDR1 is SEHNR, CDR2 FQNEAQ, per germline (reference sequence). V shed 3 bases and J shed 2 bases, with 11 bases lying between them. CDR3 in amino acids: CASSFSNQGNQPQHF. The CDR3 DNA reads as TGTGCCAGCAGCTTTTCAAATCAGGGCAATCAGCCCCAGCATTTT.

This clone was detected a few times. V and J are TRBV29-1 and TRBJ2-2; 9 bases fit TRBD1. V dropped 7 bases and J dropped 7; count of bases not matched to a gene: 10. There are 14 residues in the CDR3. Germline lookup yields CDR1 SQVTM and CDR2 ANQGSEA. CDR3 DNA sequence: TGCAGCGGGGGGGAACAGGGGGCAGGCGGGGAGCTGTTTTTT. This encodes CSGGEQGAGGELFF.